The 2 T cell receptor beta chains presented below share a single source sample, sequenced in a study of blood T cell repertoires in COVID-19. Sequencing was performed with immunoSEQ multiplex PCR; in TCRdb, only in-frame clones are kept and a portion is missing. This table has just under 300,000 clones, approximately 86% appearing once. The sequencing sample was made of peripheral blood. The receptors were gathered from a man aged 65 to 85 with acute or convalescent COVID-19.

The chain employs TRBV19 and TRBJ1-5; 7 bases agree with TRBD1. Germline V lookup: CDR1 LNHDA, CDR2 SQIVND (reference sequence). This CDR3 has 15 amino acids. The V segment lost 7 bases and the J segment 2 bases; nucleotides outside the gene matches: 8. The CDR3 spells CASKDQGVRNQPQHF. CDR3 in DNA: TGTGCCAGTAAGGACCAGGGGGTCCGCAATCAGCCCCAGCATTTT.

The rearrangement links TRBV11-2 to TRBJ2-3, with 7 nucleotides matching TRBD1. The CDR3 extends over 13 amino acids. Germline CDR1 reads SGHAT; CDR2 reads FQNNGV. V lost 5 bases, J lost 5 bases, and 4 bases stayed unmatched. The CDR3 protein is CASSPDREDTQYF. The CDR3 nucleotides are TGTGCCAGCAGCCCCGACAGGGAAGATACGCAGTATTTT.